The rows below give T cell receptor beta chains drawn from one sample of a study of shared clonotypes between healthy human individuals. TCRdb's copy holds only in-frame clones and misses some; the assay was immunoSEQ multiplex PCR. The sample consists of about 510,000 clones, almost 97% of them appearing once. Sequenced material: naive CD4+ T cells sorted from blood. The receptor source for this set is a woman aged 25 to 39 in good health. CDR3s include the opening cysteine and the closing phenylalanine or tryptophan. The D gene is left open where the match is weak. Clone size appears in some rows only: once, few, many, or a class for an expanded clone.

clone size	D gene	J gene	V gene	CDR3 DNA	CDR3 protein
.	TRBD1	TRBJ2-7	TRBV5-1	TGCGCCAGCAGCATCGGACAGGGCTCCTACGAGCAGTACTTC	CASSIGQGSYEQYF
once	.	TRBJ1-4	TRBV5-5	TGTGCCAGCAGCTTGCCCCCCGATCCTACCCCTGGAAAACTGTTTTTT	CASSLPPDPTPGKLFF
once	.	TRBJ2-5	TRBV28	TGTGCCAGCAGTTGGACAGAAACCCAGTACTTC	CASSWTETQYF
.	.	TRBJ1-5	TRBV28	TGTGCCAGCAGTTTAGAGGTACTCAGCAATCAGCCCCAGCATTTT	CASSLEVLSNQPQHF
.	.	TRBJ1-5	TRBV10-3	TGTGCCATCAGTGAGTCTCCAGATAATCAGCCCCAGCATTTT	CAISESPDNQPQHF
.	TRBD2	TRBJ2-5	TRBV5-1	TGCGCCAGCAGCTTGGGGACTAGCGGGAGCGGTGAGCAGTACTTC	CASSLGTSGSGEQYF
.	TRBD2	TRBJ2-2	TRBV19	TGTGCCAGTAGAGCGGGAAGTACCACCGGGGAGCTGTTTTTT	CASRAGSTTGELFF
.	.	TRBJ2-2	TRBV29-1	TGCAGCGTATACGAGGGGCACCTTTACGGGGAGCTGTTTTTT	CSVYEGHLYGELFF
.	.	TRBJ1-2	TRBV7-2	TGTGCCAGCAGCTTCGGGGTAGACTATGGCTACACCTTC	CASSFGVDYGYTF
.	TRBD2	TRBJ2-2	TRBV5-1	TGCGCCAGCAGCTTGACGGGAGGTGGCACCGGGGAGCTGTTTTTT	CASSLTGGGTGELFF
.	TRBD2	TRBJ2-3	TRBV4-1	TGCGCCAGCAGCCACAATAGCGGGAGAATCGGAGATACGCAGTATTTT	CASSHNSGRIGDTQYF
.	TRBD1	TRBJ2-4	TRBV5-1	TGCGCCAGCAGCGTCCGGGACAGGAAAAACATTCAGTACTTC	CASSVRDRKNIQYF
.	.	TRBJ2-7	TRBV6-1	TGTGCCAGCAGTGCTTCGCGTTACGAGCAGTACTTC	CASSASRYEQYF
.	TRBD1	TRBJ1-1	TRBV11-1	TGTGCCAGCAGGCGGACAGGGAACACTGAAGCTTTCTTT	CASRRTGNTEAFF
.	TRBD1	TRBJ1-2	TRBV7-9	TGTGCCAGCAGCTTAGACCGCAGGGGGCCAAACTATGGCTACACCTTC	CASSLDRRGPNYGYTF
.	.	TRBJ2-3	TRBV28	TGTGCCAGCAGCCCTGGAGGCCGCCCTGATACGCAGTATTTT	CASSPGGRPDTQYF
once	.	TRBJ2-7	TRBV27	TGTGCCACCCGAATTGGGACTGGGAATCCCTACGAGCAGTACTTC	CATRIGTGNPYEQYF
.	.	TRBJ1-2	TRBV28	TGTGCCAGCAGCCTGACGGGCGTGTACCCGGGGGCGGTAGATGGCTACACCTTC	CASSLTGVYPGAVDGYTF
.	.	TRBJ1-2	TRBV2	TGTGCCAGCAGTGAAGTGGATCTTAACTATGGCTACACCTTC	CASSEVDLNYGYTF
.	.	TRBJ1-1	TRBV11-2	TGTGCCAGCAGCTTAGCCAATATGAACACTGAAGCTTTCTTT	CASSLANMNTEAFF
.	TRBD1	TRBJ2-7	TRBV5-1	TGCGCCAGCAGCGTTGGGACAGGGGGTTTTTACGAGCAGTACTTC	CASSVGTGGFYEQYF
.	.	TRBJ1-3	TRBV2	TGTGCCAGCAGTGACGGGACGACTGGAAACACCATATATTTT	CASSDGTTGNTIYF
.	.	TRBJ2-7	TRBV5-1	TGCGCCAGCAGCTTGGAAGGGTCCTACGGCGAGCAGTACTTC	CASSLEGSYGEQYF
.	.	TRBJ1-1	TRBV11-2	TGTGCCAGCAACAAGAGGAAGGGCTTGAACACTGAAGCTTTCTTT	CASNKRKGLNTEAFF
.	TRBD2	TRBJ2-1	TRBV7-8	TGTGCCAGCAGCTTACGGGGGACTAGCGGGAGGCTGAATGAGCAGTTCTTC	CASSLRGTSGRLNEQFF
.	.	TRBJ1-5	TRBV28	TGTGCCAGCACGTCGGGCAGGGGCAGGCAGCCCCAGCATTTT	CASTSGRGRQPQHF
.	.	TRBJ1-2	TRBV28	TGTGCCAGCAGTTTAACGAGGCAACAATATGGCTACACCTTC	CASSLTRQQYGYTF